This TCR beta chain was recorded in a study of shared clonotypes between healthy human individuals. Overall study: Researchers drew samples from a couple of women and a few men aged 18 to 49. Points from the study as a whole: A handful of donors shared around 5.1% of their naive CD4 clonotypes. Rarefaction revealed incomplete sorted-subset sequencing despite large depth.

A 200 ng quantity of DNA, 25,000 to 35,000 T cell genomes, went into the sorted-subset replicate PCRs. Here immunoSEQ multiplex PCR was the method, and the copy in TCRdb shows in-frame clones only, minus some. The table records about 2.2 million clones, roughly 93% of them present only once. Only CD45RO-negative cells positively selected for CCR7 counted as naive CD8 cells, so terminally differentiated effector memory CD45RA+ cells were excluded. In regard to this clone: No antigen is known for it. Different DNA sequences within this sample yield the same CDR3.

Trimming cost V 3 bases and J 2 bases, with 7 bases left between them. CDR1 and CDR2 (germline): LNHDA, SQIVND (reference sequence). The length of the CDR3 is 13 residues. The sequenced sample consisted of naive CD8+ T cells from PBMCs. The receptor comes from a man in his late teens or twenties in good health. Some clones in this sample may be carry-over from other donors' samples. The chain couples TRBV19 to TRBJ1-1, with D uncertain. The CDR3 protein is CASSIILNTEAFF. As DNA, the CDR3 is TGTGCCAGTAGTATCATACTTAACACTGAAGCTTTCTTT.